Below are 23 T cell receptor beta chains sequenced from a single sample in a study of blood T cell repertoires in COVID-19. The data were produced by immunoSEQ multiplex PCR, yet TCRdb's version contains in-frame clones alone and is incomplete. The sample shows 91,000 or so clones, about 86% of them seen only once. The sample comprised peripheral blood. Source of these receptors: a woman aged 60-75 years in a cohort sampled during active or convalescent COVID-19.

This chain connects TRBV6-5 to TRBJ2-7; D is perhaps TRBD1 (6 bases). Germline CDR1 and CDR2: MNHEY and SVGAGI. V lost 6 bases to trimming and J lost 1 base, with 16 bases between them. This CDR3 contains 15 residues. In nucleotides, the CDR3 is TGTGCCAGCAGCGCTGGGGGCAGGGCGTCCTACGAGCAGTACTTC. Protein: CASSAGGRASYEQYF.

The chain is built from TRBV5-4 and TRBJ2-7, with 10 bases aligning to TRBD2. Looked up from germline, CDR1 is SGHNT and CDR2 is YYREEE (reference sequence). V trimming: 0 bases; J trimming: 0 bases; junction bases outside the gene matches: 3. The CDR3 length is 16 residues. CDR3 DNA sequence: TGTGCCAGCAGCTTGGAGGCTAGCGGGAGCTCCTACGAGCAGTACTTC. It specifies CASSLEASGSSYEQYF.

The CDR3 is CASSYAASSYNEQFF. The CDR3, as DNA: TGTGCCAGCAGTTATGCGGCTAGCTCCTACAATGAGCAGTTCTTC. This chain uses TRBV6-5 with TRBJ2-1, with no clear D. This CDR3 contains 15 residues. The germline V gene has CDR1 MNHEY and CDR2 SVGAGI. Trimming shortened V by 3 bases and J by 0 bases, and 9 bases separated the two germline ends.

The chain recombines TRBV29-1 with TRBJ1-5; D is unclear. This CDR3 spans 14 amino acids. V gave up 4 bases and J gave up 0 bases, with 10 bases separating them. The germline V gene has CDR1 SQVTM and CDR2 ANQGSEA. CDR3 loop: CSVAAEDSNQPQHF. In nucleotides, the CDR3 is TGCAGCGTTGCGGCGGAGGATAGCAATCAGCCCCAGCATTTT.

The V gene is TRBV11-2, the J gene TRBJ2-6, with TRBD2 matching over 8 bases. J gave up 0 bases and V 6 bases, and 4 bases lay outside the gene matches. The CDR3 spans 16 residues. The germline CDR1 and CDR2 sequences are SGHAT and FQNNGV. DNA for the CDR3: TGTGCCAGCAGACCCAGCGGGAGCTCTGGGGCCAACGTCCTGACTTTC. Translating gives CASRPSGSSGANVLTF.

This rearrangement joins TRBV27 to TRBJ1-2, with D maybe TRBD1 (5 bases). The V and J ends lost 5 bases and 0 bases respectively, with 10 bases between them. The germline V gene encodes CDR1 MNHEY and CDR2 SMNVEV (reference sequence). The CDR3 length is 14 residues. CDR3 sequence (DNA): TGTGCCAGCAGTCTACACAGGCCTAACTATGGCTACACCTTC. Protein: CASSLHRPNYGYTF.

This chain links TRBV5-1 with TRBJ2-5; 12 bases match TRBD2. CDR3 length: 16 amino acids. The germline gives CDR1 SGHRS, CDR2 YFSETQ. Germline trimming cut 4 bases from V and 1 base from J; bases unmatched to any gene: 5. CDR3 residues: CASSRGLAGVQETQYF. CDR3 sequence (DNA): TGCGCCAGCAGCCGGGGACTAGCGGGTGTCCAAGAGACCCAGTACTTC.

The table lists this clone with a count of one. The chain employs TRBV5-1 and TRBJ1-4; tentative D call: TRBD1 (6 bases). The CDR3 is 15 amino acids. V was trimmed by 4 bases and J by 3 bases, leaving 13 bases between them. Germline loops: CDR1 SGHRS, CDR2 YFSETQ. CDR3 DNA: TGCGCCAGCAGCGGGGGAACAGGGCCTAATGAAAAACTGTTTTTT. Protein sequence: CASSGGTGPNEKLFF. Looking up the rest from reference TRBV5-1 and TRBJ1-4 gives the full variable domain: KAGVTQTPRYLIKTRGQQVTLSCSPISGHRSVSWYQQTPGQGLQFLFEYFSETQRNKGNFPGRFSGRQFSNSRSEMNVSTLELGDSALYLCASSGGTGPNEKLFFGSGTQLSVL.

The chain couples TRBV5-1 to TRBJ1-1, with D tentatively TRBD1 (5 bases). The CDR3 runs to 14 residues. The V end was cut by 2 bases, the J end by 3 bases, with 11 bases between. Germline V gene data show CDR1 as SGHRS and CDR2 as YFSETQ. CDR3 region: CASSFKDKHTEAFF. Written as DNA, the CDR3 is TGCGCCAGCAGCTTTAAGGACAAGCACACTGAAGCTTTCTTT.

The chain employs TRBV5-1 and TRBJ1-4; possible D gene TRBD1, 6 bases. The ends were cut back, 0 bases at V and 4 bases at J, with 7 bases in the middle. Germline-derived CDR1 and CDR2 are SGHRS and YFSETQ. This CDR3 contains 14 residues. The CDR3: CASSLDRDNEKLFF. The CDR3 nucleotides are TGCGCCAGCAGCTTGGACAGGGATAATGAAAAACTGTTTTTT.

The chain joins TRBV4-1 to TRBJ1-2; the D is unclear. The V end was cut by 3 bases, the J end by 2 bases, with 13 bases between. Germline loops: CDR1 MGHRA, CDR2 YSYEKL. This CDR3 comprises 15 residues. The CDR3 coding sequence is TGCGCCAGCAGCCAGGCCGACGTGCGGAACTATGGCTACACCTTC. Protein product: CASSQADVRNYGYTF.

The rearrangement joins TRBV6-5 to TRBJ1-2; D is undetermined. Germline CDR1 reads MNHEY; CDR2 reads SVGAGI. Trimming took off 2 bases at V and 5 bases at J, with 12 bases between the two ends. This CDR3 comprises 14 residues. CDR3 bases: TGTGCCAGCAGTTACAGTAAGGAGGGTTATGGCTACACCTTC. It is translated as CASSYSKEGYGYTF.

This clone has only a few counts. The chain carries TRBV5-4 and TRBJ2-7; tentative D call: TRBD2 (7 bases). V was clipped by 2 bases and J by 5 bases, with 14 bases between them. The CDR3 loop spans 14 amino acids. Germline V lookup: CDR1 SGHNT, CDR2 YYREEE (reference sequence). This CDR3 reads CASSFGGGPHEQYF. The DNA of the CDR3 is TGTGCCAGCAGCTTCGGCGGGGGCCCCCACGAGCAGTACTTC.

The chain is built from TRBV27 and TRBJ2-5; TRBD2 agrees at 8 bases. Trimming removed 7 bases from V and 7 bases from J; junction bases left unmatched: 11. Per the germline V gene, CDR1 is MNHEY and CDR2 is SMNVEV (reference sequence). The CDR3 consists of 14 residues. In DNA form, the CDR3 reads TGTGCCAGCATCCGGGGGGGGAGCTCCGGGACCCAGTACTTC. Translated, it gives CASIRGGSSGTQYF.

The chain uses TRBV27 and TRBJ1-1; the D gene is possibly TRBD1 (6 bases). This CDR3 comprises 14 residues. The germline gives CDR1 MNHEY, CDR2 SMNVEV (reference sequence). V gave up 6 bases and J gave up 3 bases, with 14 bases separating them. The CDR3 here is CASSQTGWDTEAFF. The CDR3 region has the DNA TGTGCCAGCAGCCAAACAGGGTGGGACACTGAAGCTTTCTTT.

CDR3 in amino acids: CASSDRGQALNTIYF. For the CDR3, the DNA is TGTGCCAGCAGCGACAGGGGGCAGGCCTTGAACACCATATATTTT. The chain joins TRBV6-5 to TRBJ1-3; 10 positions match TRBD1. V lost 6 bases to trimming and J lost 7 bases; unmatched junction nucleotides: 9. The germline gives CDR1 MNHEY, CDR2 SVGAGI. This CDR3 is built from 15 residues.

This clone was seen more than once but under ten times. J is TRBJ2-3 and V is TRBV25-1; the D gene is possibly TRBD2 (5 bases). CDR1 is MGHDK and CDR2 is SYGVNS in the germline V gene. V was clipped by 4 bases and J by 6 bases, with 11 bases between them. The CDR3 covers 13 residues. Here the CDR3 reads CASSASGSDTQYF. The CDR3 DNA reads TGTGCCAGCAGTGCTTCGGGATCCGATACGCAGTATTTT.

The rearrangement joins TRBV5-1 to TRBJ2-5, with a possible D match to TRBD1 (8 bases). Germline assignment: CDR1 SGHRS and CDR2 YFSETQ. V was trimmed by 1 base and J by 4 bases, leaving 14 bases between them. The CDR3 extends over 15 amino acids. Here the CDR3 DNA reads TGCGCCAGCAGCTTGCCGAACAGGGGGGGAGAGACCCAGTACTTC. Protein: CASSLPNRGGETQYF.

The chain uses TRBV28 and TRBJ2-2, with 7 nucleotides matching TRBD2. Unmatched junction bases numbered 12, after V lost 10 bases and J lost 4 bases. CDR1 and CDR2 (germline): MDHEN, SYDVKM. This CDR3 has 15 residues. In DNA form, the CDR3 reads TGTGCCACCGGGGGGTCACTCCACTTCACCGGGGAGCTGTTTTTT. Its translation: CATGGSLHFTGELFF.

V and J are TRBV5-6 and TRBJ1-2; D ambiguous. Trimming removed 1 base at V and 6 bases at J, with 16 bases between. Germline V gene data show CDR1 as SGHDT and CDR2 as YYEEEE. This CDR3 contains 15 residues. The CDR3 loop is CASSLSMVHSNGYTF. CDR3 nucleotide sequence: TGTGCCAGCAGCTTGTCGATGGTTCATTCTAATGGCTACACCTTC.

The V gene is TRBV3-1 (or the pseudogene TRBV3-2), the J gene TRBJ1-1, with D possibly matching TRBD1 (6 bases). The CDR3 covers 14 residues. Germline V gene data show CDR1 as LGHDT and CDR2 as YNNKEL (reference sequence). V was trimmed by 4 bases and J by 0 bases, leaving 9 bases between them. The CDR3, as DNA: TGTGCCAGCAGCCCACACAGGGTGAACACTGAAGCTTTCTTT. Translated: CASSPHRVNTEAFF.

V usage is TRBV14 and J usage is TRBJ2-7, with TRBD1 matching over 9 bases. V was pared by 3 bases and J by 5 bases, with 8 bases of the junction left unmatched. CDR3 length equals 15 residues. The germline V gene encodes CDR1 SGHDN and CDR2 FVKESK. The CDR3 loop is CASSQPGTGLNEQYF. DNA of the CDR3: TGTGCCAGCAGCCAGCCCGGGACAGGGCTAAACGAGCAGTACTTC.

This clone was detected only a few times. This chain links TRBV9 with TRBJ2-1; D is possibly TRBD2 (6 bases). Germline values: CDR1 SGDLS, CDR2 YYNGEE. CDR3 length: 14 residues. The V end was cut by 3 bases, the J end by 10 bases, with 17 bases between. CDR3 DNA sequence: TGTGCCAGCAGCGCGGGGCTAGCGTTAGGGGAGCAGTTCTTC. This gives the protein CASSAGLALGEQFF.